Given below is one TCR beta chain in context. Its antigen is undetermined. CDR3 length: 17 residues. The ends were cut back, 4 bases at V and 2 bases at J, with 21 bases in the middle. The germline CDR1 and CDR2 sequences are SEHNR and FQNEAQ (reference sequence). Use of 60 Vbeta and 13 Jbeta primers characterized the PCR. Data came from immunoSEQ multiplex PCR; TCRdb stores just in-frame clones and leaves some out. The profile shows 200,000 or so clones, about four fifths of them singletons. The data derive from a study of cytomegalovirus exposure and HLA in healthy donors. Study findings and constraints: Fewer N-insertions than the roughly 630-donor mean were reportedly shown by an Asian-associated ancestry cluster in a later analysis. Most observed TCR sequences were rare, whereas some public TCRs were detected in many donors.

The TCR originated in a boy aged 10-17 years in good health and CMV-seronegative. The genes are TRBV7-9 and TRBJ2-7; TRBD1 is a possible D gene (6 bases). Sequenced input: PBMCs. The CDR3 bases are TGTGCCAGCAGCTCCTATACAAGGGACACCTCGACCTACGAGCAGTACTTC. Amino acid sequence: CASSSYTRDTSTYEQYF.